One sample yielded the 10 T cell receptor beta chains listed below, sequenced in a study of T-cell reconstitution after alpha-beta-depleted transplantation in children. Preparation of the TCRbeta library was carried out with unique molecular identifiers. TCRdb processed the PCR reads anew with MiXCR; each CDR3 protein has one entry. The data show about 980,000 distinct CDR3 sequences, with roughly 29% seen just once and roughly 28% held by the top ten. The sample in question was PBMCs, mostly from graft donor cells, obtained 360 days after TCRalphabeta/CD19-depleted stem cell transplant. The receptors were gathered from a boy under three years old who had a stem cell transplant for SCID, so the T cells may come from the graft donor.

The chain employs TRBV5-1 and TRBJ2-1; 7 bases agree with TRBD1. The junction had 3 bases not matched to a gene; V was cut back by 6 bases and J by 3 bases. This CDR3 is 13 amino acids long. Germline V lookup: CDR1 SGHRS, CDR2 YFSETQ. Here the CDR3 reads CASTGTDYNEQFF. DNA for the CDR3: TGCGCCAGCACCGGGACAGACTACAATGAGCAGTTCTTC.

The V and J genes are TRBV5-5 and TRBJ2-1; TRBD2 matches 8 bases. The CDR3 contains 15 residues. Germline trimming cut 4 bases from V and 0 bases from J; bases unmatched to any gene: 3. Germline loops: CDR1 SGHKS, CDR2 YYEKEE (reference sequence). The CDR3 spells CASSLLAASYNEQFF. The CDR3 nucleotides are TGTGCCAGCAGCCTACTAGCGGCCTCCTACAATGAGCAGTTCTTC. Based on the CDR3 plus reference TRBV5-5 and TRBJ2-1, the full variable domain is DAGVTQSPTHLIKTRGQQVTLRCSPISGHKSVSWYQQVLGQGPQFIFQYYEKEERGRGNFPDRFSARQFPNYSSELNVNALLLGDSALYLCASSLLAASYNEQFFGPGTRLTVL.

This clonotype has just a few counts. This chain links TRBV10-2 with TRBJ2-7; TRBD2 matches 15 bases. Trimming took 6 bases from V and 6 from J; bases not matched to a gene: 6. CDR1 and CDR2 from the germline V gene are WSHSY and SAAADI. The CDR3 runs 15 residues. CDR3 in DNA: TGCGCCAGCAGCCGAGGACTAGCGGGGGGGTCCGAGCAGTACTTC. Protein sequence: CASSRGLAGGSEQYF.

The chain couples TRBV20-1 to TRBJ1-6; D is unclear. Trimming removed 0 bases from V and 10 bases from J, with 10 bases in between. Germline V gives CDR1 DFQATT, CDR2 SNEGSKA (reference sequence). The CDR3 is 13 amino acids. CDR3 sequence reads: CSARDRAVSPLHF. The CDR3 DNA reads TGCAGTGCTAGAGATCGAGCGGTGTCACCCCTCCACTTT.

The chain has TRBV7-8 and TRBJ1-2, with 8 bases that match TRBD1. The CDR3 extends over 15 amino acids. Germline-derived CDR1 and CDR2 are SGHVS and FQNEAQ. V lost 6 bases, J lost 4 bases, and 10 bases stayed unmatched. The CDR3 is CASSRGRTGIYGYTF. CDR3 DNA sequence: TGTGCCAGCAGTAGGGGGAGGACAGGGATCTATGGCTACACCTTC.

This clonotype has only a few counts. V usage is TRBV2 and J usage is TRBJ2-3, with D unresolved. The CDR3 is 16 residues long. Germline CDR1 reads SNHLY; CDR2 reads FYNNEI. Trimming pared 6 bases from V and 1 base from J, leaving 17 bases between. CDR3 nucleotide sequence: TGTGCCAGCAGGGGCACCGTTTTTCTAGGCACAGATACGCAGTATTTT. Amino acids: CASRGTVFLGTDTQYF.

The CDR3 is CASSEASPGELFF. The CDR3 DNA reads TGTGCCAGCAGTGAAGCTAGCCCCGGGGAGCTGTTTTTT. The V gene is TRBV2, the J gene TRBJ2-2; D remains unclear. V shed 0 bases and J shed 6 bases, with 5 bases lying between them. The CDR3 runs 13 residues. Germline V gene data show CDR1 as SNHLY and CDR2 as FYNNEI.

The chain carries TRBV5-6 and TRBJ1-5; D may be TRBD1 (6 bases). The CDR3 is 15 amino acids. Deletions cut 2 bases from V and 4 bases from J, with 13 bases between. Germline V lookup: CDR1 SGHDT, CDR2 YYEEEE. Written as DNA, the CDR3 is TGTGCCAGCAGCTTTACGGCTCAGGGGAATCAGCCCCAGCATTTT. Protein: CASSFTAQGNQPQHF.

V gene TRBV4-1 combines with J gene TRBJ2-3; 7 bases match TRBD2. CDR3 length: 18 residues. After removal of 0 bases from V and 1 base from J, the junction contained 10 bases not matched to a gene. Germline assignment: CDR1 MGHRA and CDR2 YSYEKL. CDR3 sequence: CASSQDGREGFGTDTQYF. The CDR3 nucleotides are TGCGCCAGCAGCCAAGATGGGAGGGAAGGGTTCGGCACAGATACGCAGTATTTT.

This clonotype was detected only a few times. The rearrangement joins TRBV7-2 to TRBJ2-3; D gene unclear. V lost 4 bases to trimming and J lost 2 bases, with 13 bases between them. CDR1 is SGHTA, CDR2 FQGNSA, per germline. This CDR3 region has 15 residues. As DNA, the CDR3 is TGTGCCAGCAGCTACCGGACCGGTATCACAGATACGCAGTATTTT. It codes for CASSYRTGITDTQYF.